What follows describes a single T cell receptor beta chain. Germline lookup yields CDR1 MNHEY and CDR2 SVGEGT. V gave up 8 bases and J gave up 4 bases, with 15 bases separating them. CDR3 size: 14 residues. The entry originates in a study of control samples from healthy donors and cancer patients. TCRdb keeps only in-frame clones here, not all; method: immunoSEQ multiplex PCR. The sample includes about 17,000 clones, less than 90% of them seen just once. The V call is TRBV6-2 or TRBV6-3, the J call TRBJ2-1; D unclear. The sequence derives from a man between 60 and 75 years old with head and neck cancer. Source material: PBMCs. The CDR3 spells CASRLGSAYNEQFF. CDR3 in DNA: TGTGCCAGCCGTTTGGGGTCCGCTTACAATGAGCAGTTCTTC.